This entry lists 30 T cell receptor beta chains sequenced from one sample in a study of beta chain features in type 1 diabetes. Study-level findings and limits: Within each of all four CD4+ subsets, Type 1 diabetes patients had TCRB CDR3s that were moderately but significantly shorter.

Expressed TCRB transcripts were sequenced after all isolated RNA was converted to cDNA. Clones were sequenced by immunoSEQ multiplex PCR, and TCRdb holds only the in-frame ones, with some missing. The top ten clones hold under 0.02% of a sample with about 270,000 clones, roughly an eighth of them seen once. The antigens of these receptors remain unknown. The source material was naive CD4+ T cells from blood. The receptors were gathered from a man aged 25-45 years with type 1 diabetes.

The CDR3 sequence is CASSRGQGGYGYTF. For the CDR3, the DNA is TGCGCCAGCAGCAGGGGACAGGGGGGCTATGGCTACACCTTC. The V and J genes are TRBV5-1 and TRBJ1-2; 11 nucleotides match TRBD1. The CDR3 spans 14 residues. J was trimmed by 4 bases and V by 4 bases; bases with no gene match: 3. The germline CDR1 and CDR2 sequences are SGHRS and YFSETQ.

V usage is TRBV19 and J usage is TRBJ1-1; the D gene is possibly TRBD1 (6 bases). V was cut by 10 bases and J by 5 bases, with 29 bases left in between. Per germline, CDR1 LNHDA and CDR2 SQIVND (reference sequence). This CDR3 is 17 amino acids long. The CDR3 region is CATSLIWTASGSTEAFF. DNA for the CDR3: TGTGCCACCTCTCTGATTTGGACAGCTTCAGGGAGTACTGAAGCTTTCTTT.

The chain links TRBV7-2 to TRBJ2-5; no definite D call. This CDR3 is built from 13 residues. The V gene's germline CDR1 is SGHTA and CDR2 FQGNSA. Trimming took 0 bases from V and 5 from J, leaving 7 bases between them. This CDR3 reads CASSLASSETQYF. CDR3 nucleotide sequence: TGTGCCAGCAGCTTAGCTTCCTCGGAGACCCAGTACTTC.

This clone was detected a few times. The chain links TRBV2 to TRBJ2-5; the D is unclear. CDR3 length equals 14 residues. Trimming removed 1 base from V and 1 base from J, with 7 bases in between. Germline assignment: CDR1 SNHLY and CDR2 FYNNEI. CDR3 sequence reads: CASSEETGQETQYF. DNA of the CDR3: TGTGCCAGCAGTGAAGAGACGGGCCAAGAGACCCAGTACTTC.

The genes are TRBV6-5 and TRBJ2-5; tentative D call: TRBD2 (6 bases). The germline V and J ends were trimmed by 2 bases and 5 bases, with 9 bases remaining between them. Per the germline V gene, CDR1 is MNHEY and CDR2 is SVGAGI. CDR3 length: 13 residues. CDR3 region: CASSYGGRETQYF. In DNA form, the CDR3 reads TGTGCCAGCAGTTACGGGGGGAGGGAGACCCAGTACTTC.

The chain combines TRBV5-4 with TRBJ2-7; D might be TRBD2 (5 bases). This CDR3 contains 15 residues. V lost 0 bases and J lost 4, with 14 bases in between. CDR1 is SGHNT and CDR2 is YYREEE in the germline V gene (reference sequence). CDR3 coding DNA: TGTGCCAGCAGCTTGGGAGGGCCACTTCTTTACGAGCAGTACTTC. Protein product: CASSLGGPLLYEQYF. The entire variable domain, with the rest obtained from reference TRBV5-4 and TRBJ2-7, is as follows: ETGVTQSPTHLIKTRGQQVTLRCSSQSGHNTVSWYQQALGQGPQFIFQYYREEENGRGNFPPRFSGLQFPNYSSELNVNALELDDSALYLCASSLGGPLLYEQYFGPGTRLTVT.

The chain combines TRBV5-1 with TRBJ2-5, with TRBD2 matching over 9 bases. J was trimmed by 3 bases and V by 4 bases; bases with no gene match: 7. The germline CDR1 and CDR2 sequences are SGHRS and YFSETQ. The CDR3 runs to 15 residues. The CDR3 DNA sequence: TGCGCCAGCAGCGCCGGGACTAGCTCGGAAGAGACCCAGTACTTC. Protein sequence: CASSAGTSSEETQYF.

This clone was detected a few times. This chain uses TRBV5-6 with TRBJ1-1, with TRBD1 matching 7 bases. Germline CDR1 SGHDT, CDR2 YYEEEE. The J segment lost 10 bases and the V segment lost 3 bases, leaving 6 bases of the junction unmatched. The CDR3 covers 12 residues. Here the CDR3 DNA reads TGTGCCAGCAGCTGGGGACAGCAAAGAGCTTTCTTT. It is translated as CASSWGQQRAFF.

The CDR3 DNA sequence: TGTGCCAGCAGCCAGACCCAGGGAAGTGAAAAACTGTTTTTT. This translates into CASSQTQGSEKLFF. The chain joins TRBV5-4 to TRBJ1-4; TRBD1 might be the D (5 bases). CDR3 length: 14 residues. Germline V gene lookup returns CDR1 SGHNT and CDR2 YYREEE (reference sequence). V gave up 4 bases and J gave up 7 bases, with 14 bases separating them.

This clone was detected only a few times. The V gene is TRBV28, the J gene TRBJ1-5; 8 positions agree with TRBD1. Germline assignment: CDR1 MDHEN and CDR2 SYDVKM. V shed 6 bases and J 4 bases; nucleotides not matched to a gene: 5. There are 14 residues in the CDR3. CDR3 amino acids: CASRGGQENQPQHF. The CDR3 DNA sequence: TGTGCCAGCAGGGGGGGACAGGAGAATCAGCCCCAGCATTTT. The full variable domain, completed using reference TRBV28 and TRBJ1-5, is DVKVTQSSRYLVKRTGEKVFLECVQDMDHENMFWYRQDPGLGLRLIYFSYDVKMKEKGDIPEGYSVSREKKERFSLILESASTNQTSMYLCASRGGQENQPQHFGDGTRLSIL.

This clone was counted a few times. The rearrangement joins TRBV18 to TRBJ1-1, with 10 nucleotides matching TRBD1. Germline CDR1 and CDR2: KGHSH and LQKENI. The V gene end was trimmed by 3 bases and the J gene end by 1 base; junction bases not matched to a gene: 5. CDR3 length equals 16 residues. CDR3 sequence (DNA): TGTGCCAGCTCACCGAAGAGACAGGGGGCGAACACTGAAGCTTTCTTT. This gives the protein CASSPKRQGANTEAFF.

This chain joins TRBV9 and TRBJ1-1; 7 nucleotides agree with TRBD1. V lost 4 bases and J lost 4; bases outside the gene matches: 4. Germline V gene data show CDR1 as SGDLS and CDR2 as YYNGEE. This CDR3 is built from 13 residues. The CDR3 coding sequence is TGTGCCAGCAGCCCACGACAGGGCACTGAAGCTTTCTTT. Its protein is CASSPRQGTEAFF.

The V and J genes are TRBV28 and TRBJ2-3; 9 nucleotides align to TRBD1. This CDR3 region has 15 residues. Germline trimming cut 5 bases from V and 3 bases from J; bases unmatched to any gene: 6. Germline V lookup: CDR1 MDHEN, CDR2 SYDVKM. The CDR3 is CASSLTQGATDTQYF. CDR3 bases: TGTGCCAGCAGTCTCACACAGGGGGCAACAGATACGCAGTATTTT.

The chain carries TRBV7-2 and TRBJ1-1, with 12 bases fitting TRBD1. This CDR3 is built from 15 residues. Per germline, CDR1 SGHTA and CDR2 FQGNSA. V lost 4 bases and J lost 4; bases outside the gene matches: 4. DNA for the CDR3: TGTGCCAGCAGCTCGCCGGGACAGGGGGCCACTGAAGCTTTCTTT. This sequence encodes CASSSPGQGATEAFF.

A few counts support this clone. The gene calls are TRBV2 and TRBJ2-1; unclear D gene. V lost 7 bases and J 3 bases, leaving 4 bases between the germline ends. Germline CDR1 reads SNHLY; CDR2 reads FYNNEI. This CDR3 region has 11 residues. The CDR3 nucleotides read TGTGCCAGCACCATCTACAATGAGCAGTTCTTC. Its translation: CASTIYNEQFF.

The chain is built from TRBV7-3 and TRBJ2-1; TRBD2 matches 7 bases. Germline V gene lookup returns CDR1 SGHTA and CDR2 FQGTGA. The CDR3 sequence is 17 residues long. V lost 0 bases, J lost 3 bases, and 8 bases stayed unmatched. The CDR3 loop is CASSLTAGLAVYNEQFF. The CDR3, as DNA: TGTGCCAGCAGCTTAACCGCGGGGCTAGCGGTCTACAATGAGCAGTTCTTC.

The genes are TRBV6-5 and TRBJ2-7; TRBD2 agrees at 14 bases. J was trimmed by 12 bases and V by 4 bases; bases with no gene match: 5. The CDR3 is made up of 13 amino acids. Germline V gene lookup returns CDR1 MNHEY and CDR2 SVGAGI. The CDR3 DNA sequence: TGTGCCAGCAGTTCTGGGACTAGCGGGAGCAGGTACTTC. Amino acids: CASSSGTSGSRYF.

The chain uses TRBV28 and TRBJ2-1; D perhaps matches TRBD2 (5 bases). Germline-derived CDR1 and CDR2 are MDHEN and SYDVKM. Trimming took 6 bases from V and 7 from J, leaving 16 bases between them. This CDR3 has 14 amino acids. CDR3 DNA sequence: TGTGCCAGCAGCGGGCTACACTCGGGGAATGAGCAGTTCTTC. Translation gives CASSGLHSGNEQFF. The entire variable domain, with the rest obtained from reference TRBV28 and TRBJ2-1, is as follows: DVKVTQSSRYLVKRTGEKVFLECVQDMDHENMFWYRQDPGLGLRLIYFSYDVKMKEKGDIPEGYSVSREKKERFSLILESASTNQTSMYLCASSGLHSGNEQFFGPGTRLTVL.

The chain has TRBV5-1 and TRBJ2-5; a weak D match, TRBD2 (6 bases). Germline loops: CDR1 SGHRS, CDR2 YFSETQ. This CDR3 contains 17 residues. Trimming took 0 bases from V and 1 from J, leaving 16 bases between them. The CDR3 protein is CASSLGSSAKTQETQYF. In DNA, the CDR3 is TGCGCCAGCAGCTTGGGGTCTAGCGCAAAGACCCAAGAGACCCAGTACTTC.

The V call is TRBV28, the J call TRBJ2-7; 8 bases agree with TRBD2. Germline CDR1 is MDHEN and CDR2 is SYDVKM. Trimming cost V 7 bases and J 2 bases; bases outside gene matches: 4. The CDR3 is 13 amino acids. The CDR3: CASTSGGAYEQYF. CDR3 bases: TGTGCCAGCACCTCGGGAGGGGCCTACGAGCAGTACTTC.

The CDR3 sequence is CSAYVGEQYF. As DNA, the CDR3 is TGCAGTGCATACGTCGGCGAGCAGTACTTC. J is TRBJ2-7 and V is TRBV20-1; no clear D. The CDR3 sequence is 10 residues long. Germline loops: CDR1 DFQATT, CDR2 SNEGSKA (reference sequence). V dropped 6 bases and J dropped 6 bases, with 9 bases sitting between them.

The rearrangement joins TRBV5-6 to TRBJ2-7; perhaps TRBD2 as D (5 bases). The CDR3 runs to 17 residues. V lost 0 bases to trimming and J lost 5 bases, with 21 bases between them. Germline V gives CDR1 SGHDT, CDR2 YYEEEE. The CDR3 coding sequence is TGTGCCAGCAGCTTGGCCTTCACTAGGCGGGTTCCGGACGAGCAGTACTTC. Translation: CASSLAFTRRVPDEQYF.

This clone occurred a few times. The DNA of the CDR3 is TGCGCCAGCAGCCCAAGGGCAGGGGTCGTTTACGAGCAGTACTTC. This encodes CASSPRAGVVYEQYF. The rearrangement links TRBV5-1 to TRBJ2-7, with D perhaps TRBD1 (6 bases). The germline V gene has CDR1 SGHRS and CDR2 YFSETQ. The CDR3 totals 15 residues. The V end lost 4 bases, the J end lost 4 bases, and 18 bases lay between the germline ends.

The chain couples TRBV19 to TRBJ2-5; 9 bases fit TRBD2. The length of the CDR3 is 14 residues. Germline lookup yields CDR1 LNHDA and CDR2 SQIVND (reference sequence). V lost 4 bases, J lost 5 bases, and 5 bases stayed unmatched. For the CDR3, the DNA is TGTGCCAGTAGTAGCAGCCTAGCGGGGGAGACCCAGTACTTC. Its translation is CASSSSLAGETQYF.

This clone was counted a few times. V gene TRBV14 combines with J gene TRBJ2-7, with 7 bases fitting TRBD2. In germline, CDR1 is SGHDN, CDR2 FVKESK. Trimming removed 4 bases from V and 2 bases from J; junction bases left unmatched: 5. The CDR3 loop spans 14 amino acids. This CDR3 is CASSPSGVPYEQYF. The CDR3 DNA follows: TGTGCCAGCAGCCCCAGCGGGGTGCCCTACGAGCAGTACTTC.

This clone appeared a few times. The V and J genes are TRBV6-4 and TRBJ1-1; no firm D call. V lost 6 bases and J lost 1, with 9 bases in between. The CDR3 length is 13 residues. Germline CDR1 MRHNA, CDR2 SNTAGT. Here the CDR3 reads CASSRGENTEAFF. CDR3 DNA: TGTGCCAGCAGCCGGGGAGAGAACACTGAAGCTTTCTTT.

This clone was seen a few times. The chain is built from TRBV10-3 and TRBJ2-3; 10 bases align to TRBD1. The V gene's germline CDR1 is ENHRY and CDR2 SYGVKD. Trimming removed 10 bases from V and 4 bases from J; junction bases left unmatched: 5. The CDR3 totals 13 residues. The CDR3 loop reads CATGTGAADTQYF. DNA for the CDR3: TGTGCCACTGGGACAGGGGCCGCAGATACGCAGTATTTT.

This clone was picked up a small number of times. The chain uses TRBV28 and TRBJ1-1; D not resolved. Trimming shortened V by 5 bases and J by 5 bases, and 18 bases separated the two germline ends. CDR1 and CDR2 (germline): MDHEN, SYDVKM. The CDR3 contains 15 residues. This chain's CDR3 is CASSPRRGWRTEAFF. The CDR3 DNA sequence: TGTGCCAGCAGTCCTCGTCGAGGCTGGAGAACTGAAGCTTTCTTT.

The CDR3: CASSPPLNGNEQFF. The CDR3 region has the DNA TGTGCCAGCAGTCCACCCCTAAACGGGAATGAGCAGTTCTTC. The rearrangement links TRBV28 to TRBJ2-1; the D is unclear. Germline-derived CDR1 and CDR2 are MDHEN and SYDVKM. Trimming shortened V by 5 bases and J by 7 bases, and 15 bases separated the two germline ends. The CDR3 consists of 14 residues.

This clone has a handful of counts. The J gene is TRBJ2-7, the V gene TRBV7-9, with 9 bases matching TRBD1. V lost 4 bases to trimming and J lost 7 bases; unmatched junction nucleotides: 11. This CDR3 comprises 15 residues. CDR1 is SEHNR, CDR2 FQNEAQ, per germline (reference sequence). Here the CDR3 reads CASSSMDRGTTEQYF. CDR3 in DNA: TGTGCCAGCAGCTCGATGGACAGGGGAACTACGGAGCAGTACTTC.